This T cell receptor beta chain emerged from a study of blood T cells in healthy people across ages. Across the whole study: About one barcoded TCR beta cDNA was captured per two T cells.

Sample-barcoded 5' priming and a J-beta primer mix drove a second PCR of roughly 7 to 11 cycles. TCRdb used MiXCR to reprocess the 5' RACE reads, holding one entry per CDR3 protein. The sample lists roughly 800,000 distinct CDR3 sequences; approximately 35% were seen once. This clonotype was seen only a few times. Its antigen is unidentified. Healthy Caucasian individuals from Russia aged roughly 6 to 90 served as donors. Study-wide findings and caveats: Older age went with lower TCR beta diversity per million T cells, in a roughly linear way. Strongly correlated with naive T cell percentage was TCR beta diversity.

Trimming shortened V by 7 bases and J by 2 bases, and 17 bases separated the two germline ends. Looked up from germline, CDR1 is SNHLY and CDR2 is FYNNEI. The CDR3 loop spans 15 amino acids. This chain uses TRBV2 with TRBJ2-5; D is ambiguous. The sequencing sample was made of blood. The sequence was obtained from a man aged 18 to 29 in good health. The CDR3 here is CASNQDGNPQETQYF. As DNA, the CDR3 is TGTGCCAGCAACCAGGACGGAAACCCTCAAGAGACCCAGTACTTC.